This TCR beta chain derives from a study of blood T cell repertoires in COVID-19. Background on the study: Both acute and convalescent COVID-19 samples were obtained from the United States, Italy and Spain. Sample material is recorded as cDNA or gDNA derived from T cells, B-cell-depleted T cells, or PBMCs.

The V end lost 3 bases, the J end lost 4 bases, and 10 bases lay between the germline ends. CDR1 and CDR2 (germline): MNHNS, SASEGT. This CDR3 is built from 13 residues. As originally analysed: It was from reference gene primer amplification that nucleated cell counts were estimated. Sequenced by immunoSEQ multiplex PCR; TCRdb stores in-frame clones only, minus some. V, J and clone size reflect that table, while D and trimming were determined from the DNA. Among under 550,000 clones listed, over 85% were seen once. The specimen was peripheral blood. The chain recombines TRBV6-1 with TRBJ2-7, with D unresolved. The receptor's source is a young man with COVID-19, enrolled during active disease. CDR3 residues: CASSDLPEYEQYF. The CDR3 DNA follows: TGTGCCAGCAGTGATCTGCCAGAATACGAGCAGTACTTC.